The present TCR beta chain was sequenced within a study of identical twins. TCRdb independently ran MiXCR on the 5' RACE reads; one entry per CDR3 protein. In the table there are about 690,000 distinct CDR3 sequences, 6.1% of which are singletons. The sample comprised naive T cells sorted from blood. This TCR derives from a man in his late teens or twenties in good health.

The DNA for the CDR3 is TGTGCCACCAGCAGAGGTGGGGACAGCCCGTATGGCTACACCTTC. Translated: CATSRGGDSPYGYTF. The chain couples TRBV15 to TRBJ1-2; 7 positions match TRBD1. CDR3 length: 15 amino acids. Trimming removed 1 base from V and 5 bases from J; junction bases left unmatched: 7. CDR1 and CDR2 (germline): LNHNV, YYDKDF (reference sequence).